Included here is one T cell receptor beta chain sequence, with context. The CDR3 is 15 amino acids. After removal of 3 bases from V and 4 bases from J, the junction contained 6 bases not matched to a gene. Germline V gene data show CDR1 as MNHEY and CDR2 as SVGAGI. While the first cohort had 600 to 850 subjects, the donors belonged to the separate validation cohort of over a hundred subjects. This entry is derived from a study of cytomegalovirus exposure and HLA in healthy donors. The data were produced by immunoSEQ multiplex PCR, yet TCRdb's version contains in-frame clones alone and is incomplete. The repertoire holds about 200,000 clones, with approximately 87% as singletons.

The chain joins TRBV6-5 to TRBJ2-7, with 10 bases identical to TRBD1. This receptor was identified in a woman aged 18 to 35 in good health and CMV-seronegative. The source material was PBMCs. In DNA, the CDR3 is TGTGCCAGCAGTTATGGACAGGGGGTCAGTTACGAGCAGTACTTC. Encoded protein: CASSYGQGVSYEQYF.